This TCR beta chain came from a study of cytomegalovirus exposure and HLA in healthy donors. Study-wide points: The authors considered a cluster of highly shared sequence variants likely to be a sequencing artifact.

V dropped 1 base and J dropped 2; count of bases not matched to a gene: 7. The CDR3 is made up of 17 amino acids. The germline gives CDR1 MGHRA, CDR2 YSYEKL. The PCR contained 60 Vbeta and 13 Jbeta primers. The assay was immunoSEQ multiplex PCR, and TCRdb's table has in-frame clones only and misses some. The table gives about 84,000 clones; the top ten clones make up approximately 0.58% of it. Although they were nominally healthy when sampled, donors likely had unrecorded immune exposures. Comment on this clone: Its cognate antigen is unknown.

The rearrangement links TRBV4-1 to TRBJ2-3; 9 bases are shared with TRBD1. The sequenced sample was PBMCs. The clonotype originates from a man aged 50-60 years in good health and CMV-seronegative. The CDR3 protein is CASSQGPDRGYTDTQYF. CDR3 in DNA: TGCGCCAGCAGCCAAGGGCCGGACAGGGGTTACACAGATACGCAGTATTTT.